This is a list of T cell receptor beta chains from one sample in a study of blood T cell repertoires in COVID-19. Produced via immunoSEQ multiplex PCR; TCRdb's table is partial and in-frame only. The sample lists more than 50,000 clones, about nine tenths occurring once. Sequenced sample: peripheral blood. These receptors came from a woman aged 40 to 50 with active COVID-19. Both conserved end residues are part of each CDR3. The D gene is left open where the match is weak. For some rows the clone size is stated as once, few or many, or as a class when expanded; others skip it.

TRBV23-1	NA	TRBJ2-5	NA	TGCGCCAGCAGTCATCCCACCAATGGGGGCGAGACCCAGTACTTC	CASSHPTNGGETQYF
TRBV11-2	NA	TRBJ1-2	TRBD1	TGTGCCAGCAGCTTAGCGTCCCAGGGGGGCGGTGGCTACACCTTC	CASSLASQGGGGYTF
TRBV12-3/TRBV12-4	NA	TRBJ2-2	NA	TGTGCCAGCAGCTATCCCGGGGAGCTGTTTTTT	CASSYPGELFF
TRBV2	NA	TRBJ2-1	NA	TGTGCCAGCAGTGAGATAAAGCCCGCGTACAATGAGCAGTTCTTC	CASSEIKPAYNEQFF
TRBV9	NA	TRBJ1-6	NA	TGTGCCAGCAGCGTAGAGGGACAAAAGAATTCACCCCTCCACTTT	CASSVEGQKNSPLHF
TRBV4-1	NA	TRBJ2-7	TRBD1	TGCGCCAGCAGCCAAGGGACAGGGTTATTCTACGAGCAGTACTTC	CASSQGTGLFYEQYF
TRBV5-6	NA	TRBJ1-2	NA	TGTGCCAGCAGCTTGGCAACCCAGGGCCACTATGGCTACACCTTC	CASSLATQGHYGYTF
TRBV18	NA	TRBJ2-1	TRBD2	TGTGCCAGCTCACCACCAGGCGGGGGGGAGGTTAATGAGCAGTTCTTC	CASSPPGGGEVNEQFF
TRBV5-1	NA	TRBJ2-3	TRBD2	TGCGCCAGCAGCTTGGGTCTAGCGGCGCCCACAGATACGCAGTATTTT	CASSLGLAAPTDTQYF
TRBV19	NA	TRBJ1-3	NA	TGTGCCAGTAGAGACGTAGGGGGATTCTCTGGAAACACCATATATTTT	CASRDVGGFSGNTIYF
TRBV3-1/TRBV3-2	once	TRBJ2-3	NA	TGTGCCAGCAGCCAAGATCGAATGGCGGGGGCCTATACGCAGTATTTT	CASSQDRMAGAYTQYF
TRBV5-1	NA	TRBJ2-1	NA	TGCGCCAGCAGCTTGGGACTATATCGTCCCTCAAACTACAATGAGCAGTTCTTC	CASSLGLYRPSNYNEQFF
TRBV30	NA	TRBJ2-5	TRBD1	TGTGCCTGGAACAGGGGGCAGGAGACCCAGTACTTC	CAWNRGQETQYF
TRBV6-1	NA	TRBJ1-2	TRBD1	TGTGCCAGCAGTGACCTGGACAGGGCATATGGCTACACCTTC	CASSDLDRAYGYTF
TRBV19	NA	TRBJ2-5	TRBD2	TGTGCCAGTAGTATAGGGGTAGCGGGGGGTCAGGAGACCCAGTACTTC	CASSIGVAGGQETQYF
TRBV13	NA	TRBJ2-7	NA	TGTGCCAGCAGCTTAGCCGCGGAAAGCCCTTACTACGAGCAGTACTTC	CASSLAAESPYYEQYF
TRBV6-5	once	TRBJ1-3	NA	TGTGCCAGCCGAGCCCTACGGGGGACTGGAAACACCATATATTTT	CASRALRGTGNTIYF
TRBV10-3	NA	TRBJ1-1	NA	TGTGCCATCAGGGCCGATGTAAGTGGGAACACTGAAGCTTTCTTT	CAIRADVSGNTEAFF
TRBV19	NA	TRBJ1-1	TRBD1	TGTGCCAGTAGTACTCCGCCGGGGACAGGGGGGAACACTGAAGCTTTCTTT	CASSTPPGTGGNTEAFF
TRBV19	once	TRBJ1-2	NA	TGTGCCAGTAGTTTGGGACATACTAACTATGGCTACACCTTC	CASSLGHTNYGYTF
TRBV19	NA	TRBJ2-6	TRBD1	TGTGCCAGTAGGGGCAGGGGGCTGAAGCTACCATCCTCTGGGGCCAACGTCCTGACTTTC	CASRGRGLKLPSSGANVLTF
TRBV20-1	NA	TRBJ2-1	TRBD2	TGCAGTGCTAGTTTCCTAGCGGGGCTCGATGAGCAGTTCTTC	CSASFLAGLDEQFF
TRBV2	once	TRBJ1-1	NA	TGTGCCAGCAGTGAACTCACAGAAGTTTCTGAAGCTTTCTTT	CASSELTEVSEAFF
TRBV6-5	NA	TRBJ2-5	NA	TGTGCCAGCAGTTCCCCGGGGTTCCAAGAGACCCAGTACTTC	CASSSPGFQETQYF
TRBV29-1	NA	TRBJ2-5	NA	TGCAGCGTTGAAGATCGCGGGTACCAGTACTTC	CSVEDRGYQYF
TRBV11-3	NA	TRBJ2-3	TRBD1	TGTGCCAGCAGCTTGTCAGGGGGATCAACAGGCACGCAGTATTTT	CASSLSGGSTGTQYF
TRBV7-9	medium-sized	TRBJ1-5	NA	TGTGCCAGCAGCTTAAACGGCGGACAGCCCCAGCATTTT	CASSLNGGQPQHF
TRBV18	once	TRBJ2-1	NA	TGTGCCAGCTCACCACCGAACAGGGCCCCCTACAATGAGCAGTTCTTC	CASSPPNRAPYNEQFF
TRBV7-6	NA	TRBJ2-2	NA	TGTGCCAGCAGCTTAGCCCCCAGGGGAAGGAGTGCCGGGGAGCTGTTTTTT	CASSLAPRGRSAGELFF
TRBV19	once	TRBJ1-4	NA	TGTGCCAGTAGTGTATCTCAGGCCCAGGTTGAAAAACTGTTTTTT	CASSVSQAQVEKLFF
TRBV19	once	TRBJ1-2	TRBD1	TGTGCCAGTACCCGAGAGGGACAGGTGAACTATGGCTACACCTTC	CASTREGQVNYGYTF
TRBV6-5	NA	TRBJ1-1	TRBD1	TGTGCCAGCAGAAGACAGGGGAGGGGGGGCACTGAAGCTTTCTTT	CASRRQGRGGTEAFF
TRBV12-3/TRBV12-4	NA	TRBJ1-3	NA	TGTGCCAGCAGTTACATTGGAGACACCATATATTTT	CASSYIGDTIYF
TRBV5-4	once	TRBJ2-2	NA	TGTGCCAGCAGCCTGAGTTACACCGGGGAGCTGTTTTTT	CASSLSYTGELFF
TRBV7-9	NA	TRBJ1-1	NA	TGTGCCAGCAGCCAAAGCGGAGGGAACACTGAAGCTTTCTTT	CASSQSGGNTEAFF
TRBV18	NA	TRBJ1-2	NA	TGTGCCAGCTCACCTTGGGGGGACTATGGCTACACCTTC	CASSPWGDYGYTF
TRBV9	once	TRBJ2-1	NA	TGTGCCAGCAGCGTAGGGCAGGGGGGTTACAATGAGCAGTTCTTC	CASSVGQGGYNEQFF
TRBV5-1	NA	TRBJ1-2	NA	TGCGCCAGCAGCTTGGATAGCGGAAAAAACTATGGCTACACCTTC	CASSLDSGKNYGYTF
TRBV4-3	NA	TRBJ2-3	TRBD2	TGCGCCAGCAGCCAGGGCTTGGGACTAGCTTTTGATACGCAGTATTTT	CASSQGLGLAFDTQYF
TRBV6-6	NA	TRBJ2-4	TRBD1	TGTGCCAGCAGTTACGGGGACAGGGGTCCCAAAAACATTCAGTACTTC	CASSYGDRGPKNIQYF
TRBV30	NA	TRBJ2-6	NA	TGTGCCTGGAAGCCCGGCGGAGGGATTCTCTCTGGGGCCAACGTCCTGACTTTC	CAWKPGGGILSGANVLTF
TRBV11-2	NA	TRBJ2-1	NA	TGTGCCAGCAGCTTAGTCTTAGGGCGGGAAGTCTCCTACAATGAGCAGTTCTTC	CASSLVLGREVSYNEQFF
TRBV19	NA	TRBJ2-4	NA	TGTGCCAGTAGTATAGATGCCAAGCCGTGGGCCAAAAACATTCAGTACTTC	CASSIDAKPWAKNIQYF
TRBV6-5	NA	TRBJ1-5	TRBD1	TGTGCCAGCAGCCGGGGACAGGGGAGAACTCAGCCCCAGCATTTT	CASSRGQGRTQPQHF
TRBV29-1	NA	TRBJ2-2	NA	TGCAGCGCTGGGGCCCAGTCCGGGGAGCTGTTTTTT	CSAGAQSGELFF
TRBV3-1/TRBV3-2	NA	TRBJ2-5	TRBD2	TGTGCCAGCAGCCAAGTTCCTAGCGGGGTCTTGGAGACCCAGTACTTC	CASSQVPSGVLETQYF
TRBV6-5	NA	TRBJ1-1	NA	TGTGCCAGCAGGGGACAAACGAACACTGAAGCTTTCTTT	CASRGQTNTEAFF
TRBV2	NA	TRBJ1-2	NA	TGTGCCAGCAGTGAAGTCACCAGAGGCTATGGCTACACCTTC	CASSEVTRGYGYTF
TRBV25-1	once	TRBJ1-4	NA	TGTGCCAGCAGTGGCGGGGACGGACATGAAAAACTGTTTTTT	CASSGGDGHEKLFF
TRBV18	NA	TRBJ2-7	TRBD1	TGTGCCAGCTCACCAGGGGGACAGGGGGTCCACGAGCAGTACTTC	CASSPGGQGVHEQYF